This entry features one T cell receptor beta chain sequence. The entry originates in a study of OX40 agonist ivuxolimab in advanced cancers. Assay: immunoSEQ multiplex PCR; the TCRdb copy retains only in-frame clones and omits some. The repertoire holds about 45,000 clones, around 94% seen once, with about 11% in the top ten. Germline-derived CDR1 and CDR2 are SGHKS and YYEKEE (reference sequence). V trimming: 4 bases; J trimming: 8 bases; junction bases outside the gene matches: 13. The CDR3 is 15 amino acids. Sequenced material: CD4+ or CD8+ T cells sorted from blood, taken in a trial of the OX40 agonist ivuxolimab. This rearrangement joins TRBV5-5 to TRBJ2-5, with 8 bases matching TRBD1. The sequence was collected from an adult with an advanced solid tumor such as melanoma, head and neck, liver or kidney cancer. CDR3 nucleotide sequence: TGTGCCAGCAGCCCTTCACAGGACAGGGCTGGCACCCAGTACTTC. Protein product: CASSPSQDRAGTQYF.